This TCR beta chain was sequenced in a study of T cells in Graves' hyperthyroidism and ophthalmopathy. Study-wide results and caveats: Blood shared most expanded thyroid clonotypes above 0.001. A 13 V-J model separated ophthalmopathy from stable hyperthyroidism.

Among ophthalmopathy patients, the Clinical Activity Score reached at least 3, the NOSPECS grade reached at least 4, and duration remained under 3 months. Every diagnosis used clinical symptoms, serum thyroxine and TRAb, thyroid ultrasound and orbital computed tomography. In regard to this clonotype: What it binds is unknown.

TCR beta CDR3 region amplification was performed from RNA transcripts. First-round RT-PCR with HTBI primers amplified the TCR CDR3 region. One entry per CDR3 protein, called by TCRdb with MiXCR from the multiplex PCR reads. The data show under 300,000 distinct CDR3 sequences, about 20% seen once. The sample taken for sequencing was blood. The source of this sequence is a man aged 25 to 40 with Graves' ophthalmopathy.

The CDR3 loop is CSARDLGDYGYTF. CDR3 sequence (DNA): TGCAGTGCTCGGGACTTGGGCGACTATGGCTACACCTTC. The chain links TRBV20-1 to TRBJ1-2; tentatively, D is TRBD1 (5 bases). CDR1 DFQATT and CDR2 SNEGSKA come from the germline V gene (reference sequence). Trimming stripped 5 bases from V and 3 bases from J, with 13 bases between. The CDR3 contains 13 residues.